Reported below is one T cell receptor (beta chain). A far larger clone is just one base off, so this is likely a read error. cDNA synthesis used a TRAV/TRBV-specific primer set for both chains. The PCR that amplified TCRs ran for around 21 cycles, relying on a constant-region primer and a V-primer adapter. TCRdb independently ran MiXCR on the reads; one entry per CDR3 protein. In the table there are around 90,000 distinct CDR3 sequences, under 20% of which are singletons. This entry comes from a study of low-dose radiotherapy and immunotherapy resistance in tumors. The CDR3 is 16 amino acids. With 6 bases clipped from V and 7 bases from J, the junction kept 18 bases outside the gene matches. Time point described: before trial treatment.

The receptor's source is a male donor with prostate cancer. The sequences come from PBMCs, collected before treatment. The V call is TRBV12-3 or TRBV12-4, the J call TRBJ2-7, with TRBD1 matching over 7 bases. CDR3 sequence: CASRRTGPSAYNEQYF. CDR3 bases: TGTGCCAGCAGAAGGACAGGCCCGAGCGCCTACAATGAGCAGTACTTC.